The source of this T cell receptor (beta chain) is a study of blood T cell repertoires in COVID-19. Trimming took off 2 bases at V and 2 bases at J, with 12 bases between the two ends. The CDR3 length is 15 residues. The germline V gene has CDR1 SGHNT and CDR2 YYREEE (reference sequence). TCRdb keeps only in-frame clones here, not all; method: immunoSEQ multiplex PCR. The sample shows roughly 340,000 clones, 89% of them seen only once. This sequence was found in a young woman with COVID-19, enrolled during active disease. Sequencing was performed on peripheral blood. V usage is TRBV5-4 and J usage is TRBJ2-3, with a tentative D call TRBD2 (6 bases). The CDR3 nucleotides read TGTGCCAGCAGCTTTGAAGCGGGTTACACAGATACGCAGTATTTT. Protein: CASSFEAGYTDTQYF.